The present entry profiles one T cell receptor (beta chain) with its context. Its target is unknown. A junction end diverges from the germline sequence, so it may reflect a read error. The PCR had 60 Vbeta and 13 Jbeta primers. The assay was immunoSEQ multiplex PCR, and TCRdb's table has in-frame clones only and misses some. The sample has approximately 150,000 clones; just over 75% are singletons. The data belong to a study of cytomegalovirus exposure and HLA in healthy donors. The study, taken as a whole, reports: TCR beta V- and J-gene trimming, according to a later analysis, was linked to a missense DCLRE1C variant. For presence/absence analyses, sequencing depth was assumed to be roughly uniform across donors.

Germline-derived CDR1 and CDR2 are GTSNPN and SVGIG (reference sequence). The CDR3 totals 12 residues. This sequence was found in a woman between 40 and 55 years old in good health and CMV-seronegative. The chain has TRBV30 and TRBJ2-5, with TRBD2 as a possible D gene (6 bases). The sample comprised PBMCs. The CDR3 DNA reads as TGTGCCCGGAGTGCCGGGGGAGAGACCCAGTACTTC. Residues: CARSAGGETQYF.